The clone carrying this TCR beta chain was detected many times. Antigen unknown. The 5'RACE template-switching step produced TCR cDNA and added a universal primer site and UMIs. TCRdb analysed the 5' RACE reads with MiXCR anew, one entry per CDR3 protein. The sample holds some 350,000 distinct CDR3 sequences, 11% seen once. This CDR3 spans 13 amino acids. Trimming took off 3 bases at V and 3 bases at J, with 8 bases between the two ends. The sample belongs to a study of T cells after yellow fever vaccination. General study points: A weaker secondary response peaked on day 5, the primary on day 15. Post-booster reappearance was seen for most primary-vaccination clones (about 95% CD4, around 89% CD8). Contamination by abundant bulk-population clonotypes could be present in FACS-sorted repertoires.

This material consisted of PBMCs, taken on the day of the first yellow fever vaccination. This TCR came from a man aged 18 to 30 who received the YFV17D yellow fever vaccine. The J gene is TRBJ2-5, the V gene TRBV12-3 or TRBV12-4; a weak D match, TRBD1 (5 bases). This CDR3 reads CASSFAGKETQYF. As DNA, the CDR3 is TGTGCCAGCAGTTTTGCAGGGAAAGAGACCCAGTACTTC.